The source of this T cell receptor (beta chain) is a study of blood T cell repertoires in COVID-19. Study overall: The United States, Italy and Spain provided the acute and convalescent COVID-19 samples. Sources were T cells, B-cell-depleted T cells, or PBMCs; the material itself was cDNA or gDNA.

There are a few counts of this clone. Original handling: Counts of nucleated cells, estimated from reference gene primer amplification, were obtained. The table came from immunoSEQ multiplex PCR; TCRdb's copy has only in-frame clones and leaves some out. V and J calls and clone size come straight from that table; D and trimming were deduced from the DNA. The repertoire has 55,000 to 95,000 clones, about four fifths of them found once; the top ten carry 20% to 25%. CDR1 and CDR2 from the germline V gene are SGDLS and YYNGEE. CDR3 size: 15 residues. V was pared by 3 bases and J by 10 bases, with 13 bases of the junction left unmatched.

This clonotype was sampled from a woman aged 70-85 years with acute or convalescent COVID-19. The chain has TRBV9 and TRBJ2-1, with 7 bases matching TRBD1. The sequenced sample consisted of peripheral blood. In DNA form, the CDR3 reads TGTGCCAGCAGCGCTGACAGGGTCTCAAATGGGGAGCAGTTCTTC. Its protein product is CASSADRVSNGEQFF.